This TCR beta chain comes out of a study of shared clonotypes between healthy human individuals. The study's findings and limits: Generally, estimated richness proved larger in naive subsets than it did in memory subsets.

Worth noting for this clone: Its cognate antigen is unknown.

As originally analysed: For the immunoSEQ data, sequences were junction-only without quality scores, so filtering differed. Assay used: immunoSEQ multiplex PCR; TCRdb lists only in-frame clones, some missing. The DNA was the basis for D and trimming; V, J and clone size are from that table. The table lists about 2 million clones, approximately 95% of them singletons. The V end lost 5 bases, the J end lost 0 bases, and 14 bases lay between the germline ends. This CDR3 has 16 amino acids. CDR1 is SEHNR and CDR2 is FQNEAQ in the germline V gene (reference sequence). Naive-designated CD8 cells lacked CD45RO, were positively enriched for CCR7, and omitted terminally differentiated effector memory CD45RA+ cells.

The sequencing sample was made of naive CD8+ T cells sorted from blood. This chain uses TRBV7-9 with TRBJ2-1, with a tentative D call TRBD2 (5 bases). The sequence was collected from a man aged 18 to 30 in good health. CDR3 sequence: CASSEGREFSYNEQFF. CDR3 DNA: TGTGCCAGCAGCGAAGGACGGGAATTCTCCTACAATGAGCAGTTCTTC.